This T cell receptor (beta chain) emerged from a study of CD8+CD57+ T cells in acquired aplastic anemia. For CDR3 and TCR beta VDJ profiling, genomic DNA was the template used. Via MiXCR, TCRdb re-called the reads, giving one row per CDR3 protein. This table has about 190,000 distinct CDR3 sequences, roughly half appearing once. This clonotype was recorded a few times. The germline V and J ends were trimmed by 4 bases and 3 bases, with 10 bases remaining between them. The CDR3 is 13 residues long. Per germline, CDR1 SGDLS and CDR2 YYNGEE. The sequenced sample was sorted CD4+, CD8+, or CD8+CD57+ T cells (not recorded which) from PBMCs. This sequence was found in a human donor in good health, serving as a control. V gene TRBV9 combines with J gene TRBJ1-2, with a possible D match to TRBD1 (5 bases). The CDR3 protein is CASSPPGDYGYTF. Written as DNA, the CDR3 is TGTGCCAGCAGCCCGCCGGGGGACTATGGCTACACCTTC.